The 20 T cell receptor beta chains below all came from one sample that was sequenced in a study of neurological immune-mediated disorders. TCRdb re-analysed the 5' RACE reads in MiXCR, keeping a single row per CDR3 protein. Of tens of thousands of distinct CDR3 sequences in the sample, about 5.5% are singletons; the top ten hold about 2.4%. Sequencing input: PBMCs. These TCRs come from a woman aged 25 to 39 with multiple sclerosis.

Ten or more counts support this clonotype. The rearrangement links TRBV5-1 to TRBJ2-2; the match to TRBD2 covers 9 bases. The V and J ends lost 0 bases and 0 bases, in that order; junction bases with no gene match: 3. The CDR3 loop spans 17 amino acids. Germline CDR1 is SGHRS and CDR2 is YFSETQ. The CDR3: CASSLGLAETNTGELFF. CDR3 sequence (DNA): TGCGCCAGCAGCTTGGGACTAGCGGAAACGAACACCGGGGAGCTGTTTTTT.

This clonotype was counted a few times. The V call is TRBV29-1, the J call TRBJ2-2; maybe TRBD2 (5 bases). The CDR3 runs 13 residues. CDR1 and CDR2 (germline): SQVTM, ANQGSEA. Trimming removed 4 bases at V and 4 bases at J, with 10 bases between. Here the CDR3 DNA reads TGCAGCGTTGTCACTAGACGCACCGGGGAGCTGTTTTTT. Its translation: CSVVTRRTGELFF.

This clonotype has just a few counts. V is TRBV5-1 and J is TRBJ1-1, with D possibly TRBD1 on 6 matching bases. This CDR3 region has 13 residues. CDR1 is SGHRS and CDR2 is YFSETQ in the germline V gene. Deletions cut 0 bases from V and 5 bases from J, with 8 bases between. CDR3 region: CASSLDRVTEAFF. Written as DNA, the CDR3 is TGCGCCAGCAGCTTGGACAGGGTAACTGAAGCTTTCTTT.

This clonotype showed up many times. The genes are TRBV10-1 and TRBJ1-1, with a tentative D call TRBD1 (6 bases). In germline, CDR1 is WNHNN, CDR2 SYGVQD (reference sequence). V was trimmed by 0 bases and J by 5 bases, leaving 7 bases between them. The length of the CDR3 is 13 residues. The CDR3 loop reads CASSESQGTEAFF. The CDR3 DNA follows: TGCGCCAGCAGTGAGTCGCAGGGGACTGAAGCTTTCTTT.

This clonotype came up many times. The rearrangement joins TRBV7-2 to TRBJ2-3, with D perhaps matching TRBD1 or TRBD2 (5 bases each). The CDR3 consists of 13 residues. Trimming stripped 4 bases from V and 8 bases from J, with 13 bases between. Germline-derived CDR1 and CDR2 are SGHTA and FQGNSA. CDR3 in amino acids: CASSSDYQGTQYF. CDR3 DNA sequence: TGTGCCAGCAGCTCCGACTACCAGGGTACGCAGTATTTT.

The chain is built from TRBV20-1 and TRBJ2-2; D possibly corresponds to TRBD1 (5 bases). CDR1 DFQATT and CDR2 SNEGSKA come from the germline V gene (reference sequence). The CDR3 contains 13 residues. V lost 6 bases and J 1 base, leaving 9 bases between the germline ends. The CDR3 sequence: CSALTENTGELFF. In nucleotides, the CDR3 is TGCAGTGCCCTGACAGAGAACACCGGGGAGCTGTTTTTT.

This clonotype came up many times. The CDR3 DNA follows: TGTGCCAGCTCACAGAGTGGCTGGGACGGAGAGACCCAGTACTTC. Translating gives CASSQSGWDGETQYF. The V gene is TRBV18, the J gene TRBJ2-5; D tentatively reads TRBD1 or TRBD2 (5 bases each). Germline V CDR1 and CDR2: KGHSH, LQKENI. V shed 4 bases and J shed 4 bases, with 16 bases lying between them. CDR3 length: 15 amino acids.

This clonotype was picked up a small number of times. V gene TRBV5-1 combines with J gene TRBJ1-4; D is perhaps TRBD1 (5 bases). The length of the CDR3 is 13 residues. Trimming took off 3 bases at V and 8 bases at J, with 11 bases between the two ends. Germline CDR1 and CDR2: SGHRS and YFSETQ. The CDR3 here is CASSYDDSEKLFF. CDR3 bases: TGCGCCAGCAGCTACGATGACAGCGAAAAACTGTTTTTT.

This clonotype has ten or more counts. The chain combines TRBV12-3 or TRBV12-4 with TRBJ2-3, with 10 bases aligning to TRBD2. The CDR3 runs 16 residues. V was clipped by 1 base and J by 4 bases; unmatched bases: 5. CDR3 in DNA: TGTGCCAGCAGTTTAGAGCTAGCGGGAGAATCAGATACGCAGTATTTT. This translates into CASSLELAGESDTQYF.

This clonotype was seen at least ten times. The chain couples TRBV28 to TRBJ2-3, with D perhaps assigned TRBD1 or TRBD2 (6 bases each). Germline V gives CDR1 MDHEN, CDR2 SYDVKM. CDR3 size: 16 residues. V lost 2 bases and J 0 bases, leaving 12 bases between the germline ends. Written as DNA, the CDR3 is TGTGCCAGCAGTTTAGGGACGGGGGCTAGCACAGATACGCAGTATTTT. It codes for CASSLGTGASTDTQYF.

This clonotype was found many times. The rearrangement uses TRBV5-1 and TRBJ2-1; no firm D call. V lost 2 bases to trimming and J lost 3 bases, with 12 bases between them. The CDR3 is 15 residues long. CDR1 SGHRS and CDR2 YFSETQ come from the germline V gene. The DNA for the CDR3 is TGCGCCAGCAGCTTCACTCAAAAAAACTACAATGAGCAGTTCTTC. Translated: CASSFTQKNYNEQFF.

This clonotype has at least ten counts. The V and J genes are TRBV5-5 and TRBJ1-5, with a weak D call TRBD1 (5 bases). The germline CDR1 and CDR2 sequences are SGHKS and YYEKEE (reference sequence). Deletions cut 6 bases from V and 3 bases from J, with 13 bases between. There are 14 residues in the CDR3. For the CDR3, the DNA is TGTGCCAGCATGGGGGAGGGGTACAATCAGCCCCAGCATTTT. Its protein product is CASMGEGYNQPQHF.

This clonotype was seen many times. The chain recombines TRBV7-3 with TRBJ1-2; 10 bases agree with TRBD1. V lost 3 bases to trimming and J lost 6 bases; unmatched junction nucleotides: 4. CDR1 is SGHTA, CDR2 FQGTGA, per germline. The CDR3 contains 14 residues. The CDR3 nucleotides read TGTGCCAGCAGCTTGACAGGGGGCGCCGATGGCTACACCTTC. Translation: CASSLTGGADGYTF.

In its sample, this clonotype was seen many times. This chain uses TRBV20-1 with TRBJ1-3; TRBD1 is a possible D gene (5 bases). This CDR3 is 14 amino acids long. Trimming shortened V by 5 bases and J by 0 bases, and 11 bases separated the two germline ends. In germline, CDR1 is DFQATT, CDR2 SNEGSKA (reference sequence). The CDR3, as DNA: TGCAGTGCTCTCAGGGCGAGCTCTGGAAACACCATATATTTT. Residues: CSALRASSGNTIYF.

At least ten counts were recorded for this clonotype. This chain links TRBV7-6 with TRBJ2-6; D not resolved. CDR3 length: 18 amino acids. V lost 5 bases and J lost 0, with 17 bases in between. Per germline, CDR1 SGHVS and CDR2 FNYEAQ. Here the CDR3 DNA reads TGTGCCAGCAGCACGCGCCCCGCCGGAAACTCTGGGGCCAACGTCCTGACTTTC. It translates to CASSTRPAGNSGANVLTF.

This clonotype was seen repeatedly, ten times or more. The chain employs TRBV20-1 and TRBJ2-7, with 8 bases aligning to TRBD2. Germline CDR1 DFQATT, CDR2 SNEGSKA (reference sequence). This CDR3 region has 14 residues. Germline trimming cut 5 bases from V and 0 bases from J; bases unmatched to any gene: 6. CDR3 bases: TGCAGTGCTCGGAGCGGGGGCGCCTCCTACGAGCAGTACGTC. Residues: CSARSGGASYEQYV.

The V call is TRBV18, the J call TRBJ1-5; 10 bases align to TRBD1. The CDR3 runs to 17 residues. Germline assignment: CDR1 KGHSH and CDR2 LQKENI. Trimming cost V 3 bases and J 9 bases; bases outside gene matches: 14. CDR3 in DNA: TGTGCCAGCTCACCCCGTAAGGACAGGGGGACCCCGGGGCCCCAGCATTTT. Translating gives CASSPRKDRGTPGPQHF.

This clonotype showed up many times. The rearrangement joins TRBV20-1 to TRBJ2-7; D possibly corresponds to TRBD2 (5 bases). The V gene lost 0 bases and the J gene lost 2 bases, with 14 bases spanning the gap. The CDR3 is 15 amino acids. Germline-derived CDR1 and CDR2 are DFQATT and SNEGSKA (reference sequence). CDR3 in DNA: TGCAGTGCTAGAGAGTATGGAGCGGAGCCCTACGAGCAGTACTTC. Its translation: CSAREYGAEPYEQYF.

The rearrangement uses TRBV6-5 and TRBJ2-3; 9 nucleotides align to TRBD1. V dropped 5 bases and J dropped 4; count of bases not matched to a gene: 7. The CDR3 has 15 residues. Germline V gene data show CDR1 as MNHEY and CDR2 as SVGAGI. CDR3 sequence (DNA): TGTGCCAGCAGTGCCGGGACAGGGTGCGCAGATACGCAGTATTTT. Protein product: CASSAGTGCADTQYF.

This clonotype was found many times. As DNA, the CDR3 is TGCGCCAGCAGCCAAGATTTTGGCTATCCAGATACGCAGTATTTT. As protein: CASSQDFGYPDTQYF. The rearrangement joins TRBV4-1 to TRBJ2-3, with D uncertain. The CDR3 is 15 amino acids. Per germline, CDR1 MGHRA and CDR2 YSYEKL. V lost 0 bases to trimming and J lost 4 bases, with 11 bases between them.